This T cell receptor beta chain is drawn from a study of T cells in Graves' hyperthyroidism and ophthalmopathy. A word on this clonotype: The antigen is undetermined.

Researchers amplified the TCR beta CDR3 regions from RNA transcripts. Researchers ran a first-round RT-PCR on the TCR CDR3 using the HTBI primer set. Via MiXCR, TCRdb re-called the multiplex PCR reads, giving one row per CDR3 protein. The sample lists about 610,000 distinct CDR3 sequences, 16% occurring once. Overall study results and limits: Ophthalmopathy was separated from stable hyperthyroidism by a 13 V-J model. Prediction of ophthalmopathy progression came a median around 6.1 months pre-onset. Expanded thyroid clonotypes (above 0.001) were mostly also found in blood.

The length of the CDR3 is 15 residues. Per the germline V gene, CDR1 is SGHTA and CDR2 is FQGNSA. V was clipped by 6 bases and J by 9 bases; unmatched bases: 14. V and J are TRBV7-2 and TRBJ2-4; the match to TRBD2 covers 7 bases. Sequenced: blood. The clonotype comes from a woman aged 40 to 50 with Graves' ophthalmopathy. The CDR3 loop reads CASRLRGGTTGIQYF. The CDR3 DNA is TGTGCCAGCAGATTAAGGGGAGGGACCACGGGCATTCAGTACTTC.